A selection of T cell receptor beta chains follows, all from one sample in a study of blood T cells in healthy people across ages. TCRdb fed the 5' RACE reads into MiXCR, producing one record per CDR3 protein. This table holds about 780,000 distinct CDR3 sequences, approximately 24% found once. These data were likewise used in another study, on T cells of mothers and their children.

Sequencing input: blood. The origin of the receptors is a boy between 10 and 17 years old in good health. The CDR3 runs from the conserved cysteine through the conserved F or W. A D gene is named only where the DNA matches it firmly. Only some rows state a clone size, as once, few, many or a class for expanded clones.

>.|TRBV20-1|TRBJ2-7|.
CSANGKGPYEQYF
TGCAGTGCTAATGGAAAGGGACCCTACGAGCAGTACTTC
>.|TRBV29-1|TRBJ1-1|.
CSAYGKTEAFF
TGCAGCGCTTACGGTAAGACTGAAGCTTTCTTT
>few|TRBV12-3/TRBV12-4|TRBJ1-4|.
CASRPHGGVGKLFF
TGTGCCAGCAGACCCCACGGGGGGGTTGGAAAACTGTTTTTT
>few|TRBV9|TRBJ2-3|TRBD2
CASSDPGGSQYF
TGTGCCAGCAGCGATCCGGGAGGTTCGCAGTATTTT
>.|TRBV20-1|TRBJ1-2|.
CSARFAPGDGYTF
TGCAGTGCACGATTTGCGCCAGGGGATGGCTACACCTTC
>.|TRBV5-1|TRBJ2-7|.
CASSLVGGLNEQYF
TGCGCCAGCAGCCTCGTCGGGGGTTTGAACGAGCAGTACTTC
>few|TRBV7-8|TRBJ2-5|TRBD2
CASSLVRLAGGRGETQYF
TGTGCCAGCAGCTTAGTTCGGCTAGCGGGGGGCCGGGGAGAGACCCAGTACTTC
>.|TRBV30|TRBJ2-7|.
CAWGLGSYEQYF
TGTGCCTGGGGTCTAGGGTCCTACGAGCAGTACTTC
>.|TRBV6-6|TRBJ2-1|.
CATTDYNEQFF
TGTGCCACCACGGACTACAATGAGCAGTTCTTC
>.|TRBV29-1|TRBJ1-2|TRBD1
CSVPGQGSGYTF
TGCAGCGTCCCGGGACAGGGAAGTGGCTACACCTTC
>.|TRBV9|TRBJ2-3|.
CASSMDGSEADTQYF
TGTGCCAGCAGCATGGATGGGTCGGAGGCAGATACGCAGTATTTT
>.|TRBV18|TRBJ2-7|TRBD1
CASSPDRGRGEQYF
TGTGCCAGCTCACCGGACAGGGGGAGAGGCGAGCAGTACTTC
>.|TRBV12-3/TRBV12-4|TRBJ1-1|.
CASSFTREAFF
TGTGCCAGCAGTTTTACGAGAGAAGCTTTCTTT
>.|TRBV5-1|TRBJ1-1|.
CASRAGLNTQAFF
TGCGCCAGCAGAGCAGGATTGAACACTCAAGCTTTCTTT
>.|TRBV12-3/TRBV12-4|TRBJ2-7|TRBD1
CASSRWDRGTDEQYF
TGTGCCAGCAGCCGATGGGACAGGGGTACAGACGAGCAGTACTTC
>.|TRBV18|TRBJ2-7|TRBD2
CASSPPGLALNEQYF
TGTGCCAGCTCACCTCCGGGACTAGCGTTAAACGAGCAGTACTTC
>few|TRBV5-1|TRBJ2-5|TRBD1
CASSPLVEDRGNLETQYF
TGCGCCAGCAGCCCTTTGGTTGAGGACAGGGGTAATTTGGAGACCCAGTACTTC
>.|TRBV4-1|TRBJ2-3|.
CASSPYGGSTDTQYF
TGCGCCAGCAGCCCTTACGGGGGCAGCACAGATACGCAGTATTTT
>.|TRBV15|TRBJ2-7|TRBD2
CATSRKLAGGYEQYF
TGTGCCACCAGCAGAAAACTAGCGGGAGGTTACGAGCAGTACTTC
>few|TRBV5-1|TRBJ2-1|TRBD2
CASSFAPILLGLAGGNEQFF
TGCGCCAGCAGCTTCGCGCCAATCCTGCTGGGACTAGCGGGGGGCAATGAGCAGTTCTTC
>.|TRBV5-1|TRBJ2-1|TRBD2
CASSPGLAVGYNEQFF
TGCGCCAGCAGCCCAGGACTAGCGGTGGGCTACAATGAGCAGTTCTTC
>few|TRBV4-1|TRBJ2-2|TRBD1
CASSRDRGTTNTGELFF
TGCGCCAGCAGCCGCGACAGGGGGACGACGAACACCGGGGAGCTGTTTTTT
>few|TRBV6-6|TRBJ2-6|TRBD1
CASSNRGPGANVLTF
TGTGCCAGCAGTAACAGGGGCCCTGGGGCCAACGTCCTGACTTTC
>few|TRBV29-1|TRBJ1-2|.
CSVEKSQVYGYTF
TGCAGCGTTGAGAAGAGCCAGGTTTATGGCTACACCTTC
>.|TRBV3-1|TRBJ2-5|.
CASRPWTGQETQYF
TGTGCCAGCAGACCGTGGACCGGCCAAGAGACCCAGTACTTC
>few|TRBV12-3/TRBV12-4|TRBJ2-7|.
CASSTGTYEQYF
TGTGCCAGCAGTACGGGGACCTACGAGCAGTACTTC
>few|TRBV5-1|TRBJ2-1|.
CASSFRDPVNEQFF
TGCGCCAGCAGCTTCCGGGACCCAGTCAATGAGCAGTTCTTC
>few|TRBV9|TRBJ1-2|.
CASSVEEVGYTF
TGTGCCAGCAGCGTAGAGGAGGTTGGCTACACCTTC
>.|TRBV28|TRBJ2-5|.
CASNSRGSRGRETQYF
TGTGCCAGCAATTCCCGCGGGAGCCGGGGGCGAGAGACCCAGTACTTC
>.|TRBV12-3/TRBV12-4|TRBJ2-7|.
CASSLAMGPGSQYF
TGTGCCAGCAGTTTAGCGATGGGCCCCGGGAGTCAGTACTTC
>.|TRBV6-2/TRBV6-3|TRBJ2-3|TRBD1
CASSFQTGADTQYF
TGTGCCAGCAGTTTCCAGACAGGGGCAGATACGCAGTATTTT
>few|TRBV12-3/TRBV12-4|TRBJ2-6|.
CASSDRRSGANVLTF
TGTGCCAGCAGTGATCGACGCTCTGGGGCCAACGTCCTGACTTTC
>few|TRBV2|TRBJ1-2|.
CASSVEELYYGYTF
TGTGCCAGCAGTGTAGAGGAGTTATACTATGGCTACACCTTC
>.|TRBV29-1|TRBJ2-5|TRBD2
CSVGGASGEPQETQYF
TGCAGCGTTGGCGGGGCTAGCGGGGAGCCCCAAGAGACCCAGTACTTC
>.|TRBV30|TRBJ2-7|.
CAWSPPTGFPKSSYEQYF
TGTGCCTGGAGCCCCCCGACAGGCTTCCCTAAGAGCTCCTACGAGCAGTACTTC
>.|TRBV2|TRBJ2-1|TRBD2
CASRAGTSGVDEQFF
TGTGCCAGCAGAGCCGGGACTAGCGGGGTCGATGAGCAGTTCTTC
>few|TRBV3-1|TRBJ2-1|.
CASSPHRANEQFF
TGTGCCAGCAGTCCTCACAGGGCCAATGAGCAGTTCTTC
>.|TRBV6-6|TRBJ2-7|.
CASGSQEGYEQYF
TGTGCCAGCGGTAGTCAGGAAGGCTACGAGCAGTACTTC